This TCR beta chain originates from a study of T cells in Graves' hyperthyroidism and ophthalmopathy. The study, taken as a whole, reports: Median prediction lead before ophthalmopathy onset was 5 to 7.5 months with the model.

Regions amplified from RNA transcripts were the TCR beta CDR3 regions. The HTBI set primed first-round TCR CDR3 RT-PCR. TCRdb re-analysed the multiplex PCR reads in MiXCR, keeping a single row per CDR3 protein. The sample has under 350,000 distinct CDR3 sequences; around a fifth are singletons. This CDR3 comprises 15 residues. Deletions cut 7 bases from V and 4 bases from J, with 18 bases between. Among the patients, aged 18 to 65, hyperthyroidism was newly diagnosed and had lasted under 2 months. Fresh peripheral blood, 10 ml, was the source of the PBMCs. This clonotype was picked up many times. Its matching antigen is unknown.

The chain recombines TRBV12-3 or TRBV12-4 with TRBJ2-3; no clear D gene. The sequence derives from a woman in her 50s with Graves' hyperthyroidism. Sequencing was done on a sample of blood. CDR3 sequence reads: CASTLGGYTSDTQYF. CDR3 in DNA: TGTGCCAGCACCCTCGGCGGCTATACGTCAGATACGCAGTATTTT.